A single T cell receptor beta chain is shown here with its context. This entry belongs to a study of T cell repertoires in cytomegalovirus infection. Germline V gene sequence: CDR1 MGHDK, CDR2 SYGVNS. CDR3 length: 18 residues. The V and J ends lost 1 base and 3 bases, in that order; junction bases with no gene match: 13. TCRdb used MiXCR to reprocess the reads, holding one entry per CDR3 protein. Of 250,000 or so distinct CDR3 sequences listed, approximately 15% are singletons. The sample comprised CD8+ T cells from PBMCs. The TCR sequence derives from a human donor in good health (CMV status not recorded). Some clones in this sample may be carry-over from other donors' samples. V gene TRBV25-1 combines with J gene TRBJ2-5, with 8 bases aligning to TRBD2. In DNA, the CDR3 is TGTGCCAGCAGTGAATCCCCAGCGGGGGAAACCATGGAAGAGACCCAGTACTTC. As protein: CASSESPAGETMEETQYF.